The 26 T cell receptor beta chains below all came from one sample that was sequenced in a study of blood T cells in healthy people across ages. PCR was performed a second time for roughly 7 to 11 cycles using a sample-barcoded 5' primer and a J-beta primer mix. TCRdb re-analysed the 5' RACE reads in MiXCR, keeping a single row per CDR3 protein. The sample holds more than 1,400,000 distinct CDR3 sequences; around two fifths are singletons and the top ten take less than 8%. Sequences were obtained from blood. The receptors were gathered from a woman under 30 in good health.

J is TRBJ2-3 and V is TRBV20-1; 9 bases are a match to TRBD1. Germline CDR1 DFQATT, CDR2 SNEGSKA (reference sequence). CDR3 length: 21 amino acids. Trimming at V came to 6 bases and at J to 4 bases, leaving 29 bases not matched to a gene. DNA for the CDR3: TGCAGTGCCCGCACTTCAAGGGACAGGGAGCGTTGGACTAGAGGATCAGATACGCAGTATTTT. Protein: CSARTSRDRERWTRGSDTQYF.

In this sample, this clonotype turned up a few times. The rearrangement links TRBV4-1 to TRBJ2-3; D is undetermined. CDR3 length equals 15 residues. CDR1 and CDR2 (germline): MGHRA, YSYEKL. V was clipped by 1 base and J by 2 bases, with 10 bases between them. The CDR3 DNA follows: TGCGCCAGCAGCCAAGGGGTCCCGAACACAGATACGCAGTATTTT. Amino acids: CASSQGVPNTDTQYF.

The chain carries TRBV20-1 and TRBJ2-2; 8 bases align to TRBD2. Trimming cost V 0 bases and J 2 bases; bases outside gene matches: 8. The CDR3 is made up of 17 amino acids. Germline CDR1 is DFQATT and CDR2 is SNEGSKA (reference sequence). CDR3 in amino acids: CSARDLGSGTNTGELFF. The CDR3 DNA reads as TGCAGTGCTAGAGATTTGGGTAGCGGGACCAACACCGGGGAGCTGTTTTTT.

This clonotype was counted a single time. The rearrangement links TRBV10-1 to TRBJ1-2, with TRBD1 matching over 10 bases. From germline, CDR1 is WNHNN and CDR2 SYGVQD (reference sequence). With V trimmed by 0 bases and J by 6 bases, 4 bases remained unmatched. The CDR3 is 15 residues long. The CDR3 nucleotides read TGCGCCAGCAGTGAGTCCGTGGGGACAGGGGATGGCTACACCTTC. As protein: CASSESVGTGDGYTF.

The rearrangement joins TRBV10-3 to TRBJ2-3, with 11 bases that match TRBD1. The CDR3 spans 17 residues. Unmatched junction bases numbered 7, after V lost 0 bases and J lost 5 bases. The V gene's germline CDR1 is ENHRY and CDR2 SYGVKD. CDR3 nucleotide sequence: TGTGCCATCAGTGAGTCTCCGGGACAGGGGGTTCAAGATACGCAGTATTTT. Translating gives CAISESPGQGVQDTQYF.

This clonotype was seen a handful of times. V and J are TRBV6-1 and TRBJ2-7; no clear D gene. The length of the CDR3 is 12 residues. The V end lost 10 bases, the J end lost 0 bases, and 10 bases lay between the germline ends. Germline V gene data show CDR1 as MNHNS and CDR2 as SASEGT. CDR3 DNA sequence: TGTGCCATTGGACCCAGCTCCTACGAGCAGTACTTC. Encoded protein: CAIGPSSYEQYF.

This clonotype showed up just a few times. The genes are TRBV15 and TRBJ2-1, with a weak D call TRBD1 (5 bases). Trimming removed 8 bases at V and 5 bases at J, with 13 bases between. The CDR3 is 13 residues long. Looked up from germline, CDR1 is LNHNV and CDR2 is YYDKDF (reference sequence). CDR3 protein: CATSAGWDNEQFF. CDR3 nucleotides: TGTGCCACCTCGGCAGGGTGGGACAATGAGCAGTTCTTC.

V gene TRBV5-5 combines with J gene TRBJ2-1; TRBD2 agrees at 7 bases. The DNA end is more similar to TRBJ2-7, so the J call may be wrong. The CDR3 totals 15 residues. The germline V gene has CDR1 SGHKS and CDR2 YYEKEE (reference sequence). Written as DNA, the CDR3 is TGTGCCAGCAGCTGGGAGGGGAGCTCCTACAATGAGCAGTACTTC. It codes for CASSWEGSSYNEQYF.

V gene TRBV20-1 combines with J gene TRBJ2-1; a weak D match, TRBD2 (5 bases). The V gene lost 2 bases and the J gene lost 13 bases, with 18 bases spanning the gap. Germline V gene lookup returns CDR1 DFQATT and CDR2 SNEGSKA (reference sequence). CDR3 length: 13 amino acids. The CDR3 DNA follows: TGCAGTGCTAGACCAGGACTCCAAGAGACCCAGTTCTTC. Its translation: CSARPGLQETQFF.

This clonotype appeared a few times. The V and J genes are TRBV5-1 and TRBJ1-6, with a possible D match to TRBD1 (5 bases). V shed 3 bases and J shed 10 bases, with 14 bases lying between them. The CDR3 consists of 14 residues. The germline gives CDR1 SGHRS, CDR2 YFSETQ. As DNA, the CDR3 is TGCGCCAGCAGCTCGACCGGGACCTCCTCACCCCTCCACTTT. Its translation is CASSSTGTSSPLHF.

Here the CDR3 reads CASSAAWGIAYEQYF. As DNA, the CDR3 is TGTGCCAGCAGCGCCGCGTGGGGGATCGCCTACGAGCAGTACTTC. The V call is TRBV9, the J call TRBJ2-7; D tentatively fits TRBD1 or TRBD2 (5 bases each). This CDR3 is 15 amino acids long. Germline CDR1 is SGDLS and CDR2 is YYNGEE. V was pared by 3 bases and J by 2 bases, with 15 bases between.

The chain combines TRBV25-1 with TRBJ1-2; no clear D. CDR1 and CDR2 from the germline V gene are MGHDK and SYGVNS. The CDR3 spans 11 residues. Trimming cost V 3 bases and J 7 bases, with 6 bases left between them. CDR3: CASSDSIGYTF. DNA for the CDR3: TGTGCCAGCAGTGACAGTATTGGCTACACCTTC.

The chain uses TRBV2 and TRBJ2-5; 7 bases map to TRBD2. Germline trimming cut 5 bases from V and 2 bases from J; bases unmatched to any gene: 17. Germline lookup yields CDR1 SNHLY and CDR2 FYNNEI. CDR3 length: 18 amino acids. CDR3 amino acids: CASSPRDRLAGAQETQYF. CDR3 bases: TGTGCCAGCAGTCCTAGAGACAGACTAGCCGGGGCGCAAGAGACCCAGTACTTC.

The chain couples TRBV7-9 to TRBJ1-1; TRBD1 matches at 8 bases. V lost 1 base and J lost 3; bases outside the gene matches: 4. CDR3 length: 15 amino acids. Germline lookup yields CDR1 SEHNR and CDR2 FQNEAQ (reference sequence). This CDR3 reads CASSLGDRRYTEAFF. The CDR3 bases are TGTGCCAGCAGCTTAGGGGACAGGAGATACACTGAAGCTTTCTTT.

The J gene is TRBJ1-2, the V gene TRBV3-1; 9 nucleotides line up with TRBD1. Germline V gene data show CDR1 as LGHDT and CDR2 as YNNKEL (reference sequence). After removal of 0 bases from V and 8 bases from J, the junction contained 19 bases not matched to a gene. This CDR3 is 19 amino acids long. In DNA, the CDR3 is TGTGCCAGCAGCCAAGATTTGGACGGGACAGGGCTTTACCCGCGGGGCTACACCTTC. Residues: CASSQDLDGTGLYPRGYTF. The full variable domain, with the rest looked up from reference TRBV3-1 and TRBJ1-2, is DTAVSQTPKYLVTQMGNDKSIKCEQNLGHDTMYWYKQDSKKFLKIMFSYNNKELIINETVPNRFSPKSPDKAHLNLHINSLELGDSAVYFCASSQDLDGTGLYPRGYTFGSGTRLTVV.

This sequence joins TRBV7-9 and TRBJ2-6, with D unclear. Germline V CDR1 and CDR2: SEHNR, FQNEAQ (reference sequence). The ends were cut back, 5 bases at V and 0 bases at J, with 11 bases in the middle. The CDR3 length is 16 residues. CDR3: CASSRPPGSGANVLTF. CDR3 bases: TGTGCCAGCAGCCGGCCCCCCGGCTCTGGGGCCAACGTCCTGACTTTC.

The CDR3 region has the DNA TGTGCCAGCAGCCAAGGAGTGGGCGGGGGGGCCGTTTGGGAGACCCAGTACTTC. It is translated as CASSQGVGGGAVWETQYF. This chain uses TRBV4-2 with TRBJ2-7; 9 positions match TRBD2. With the DNA end fitting TRBJ2-5 better, the J assignment may be wrong. In germline, CDR1 is LGHNA, CDR2 YNFKEQ. The CDR3 is 18 amino acids.

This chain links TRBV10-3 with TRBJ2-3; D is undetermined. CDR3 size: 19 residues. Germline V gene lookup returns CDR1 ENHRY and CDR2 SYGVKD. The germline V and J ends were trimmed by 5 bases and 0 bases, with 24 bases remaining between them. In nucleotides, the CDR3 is TGTGCCATCAGTCCGGACCCGATAGGGCGCACCTCTAGCACAGATACGCAGTATTTT. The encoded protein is CAISPDPIGRTSSTDTQYF.

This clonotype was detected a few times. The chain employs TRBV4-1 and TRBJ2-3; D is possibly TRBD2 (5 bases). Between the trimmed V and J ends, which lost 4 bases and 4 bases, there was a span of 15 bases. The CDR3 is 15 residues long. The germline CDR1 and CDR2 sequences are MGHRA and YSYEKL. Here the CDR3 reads CASSLPEEVSDTQYF. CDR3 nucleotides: TGCGCCAGCAGCCTCCCGGAGGAGGTTTCAGATACGCAGTATTTT.

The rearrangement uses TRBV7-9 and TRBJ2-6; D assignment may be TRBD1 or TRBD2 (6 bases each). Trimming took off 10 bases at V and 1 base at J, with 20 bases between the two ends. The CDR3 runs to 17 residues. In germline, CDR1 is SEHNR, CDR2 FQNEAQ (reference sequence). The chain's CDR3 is CATLRGRGGSGANVLTF. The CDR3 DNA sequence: TGTGCCACCCTTCGGGGGCGAGGAGGTTCTGGGGCCAACGTCCTGACTTTC.

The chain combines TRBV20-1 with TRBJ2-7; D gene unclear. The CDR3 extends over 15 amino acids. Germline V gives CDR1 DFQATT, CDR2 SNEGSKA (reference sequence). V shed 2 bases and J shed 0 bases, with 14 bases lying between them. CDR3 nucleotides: TGCAGTGCTAGATTCCCGGGCTCCTCCTCCTACGAGCAGTACTTC. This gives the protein CSARFPGSSSYEQYF.

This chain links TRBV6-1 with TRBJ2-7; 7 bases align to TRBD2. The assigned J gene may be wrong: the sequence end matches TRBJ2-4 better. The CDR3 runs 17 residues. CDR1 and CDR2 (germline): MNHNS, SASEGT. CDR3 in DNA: TGTGCCAGCATCGGTCCGGGACGGCGGGGGGCCAAAAACATTCAGTACTTC. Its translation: CASIGPGRRGAKNIQYF.

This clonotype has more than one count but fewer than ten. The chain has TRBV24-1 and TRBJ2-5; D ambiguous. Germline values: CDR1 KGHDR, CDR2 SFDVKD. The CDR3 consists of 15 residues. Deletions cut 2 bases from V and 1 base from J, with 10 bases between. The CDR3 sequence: CATSDSRQTQETQYF. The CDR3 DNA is TGTGCCACCAGTGATTCGCGGCAGACCCAAGAGACCCAGTACTTC.

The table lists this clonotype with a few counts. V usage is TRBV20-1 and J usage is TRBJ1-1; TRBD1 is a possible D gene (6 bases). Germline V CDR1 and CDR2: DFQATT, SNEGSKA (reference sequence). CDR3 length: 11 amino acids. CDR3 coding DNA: TGCAGCGCAGGGGTGAACACTGAAGCTTTCTTT. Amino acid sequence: CSAGVNTEAFF.

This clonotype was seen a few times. CDR3 in DNA: TGTGCCAGCAGCCCAGGGATAACTAGCACAGATACGCAGTATTTT. It translates to CASSPGITSTDTQYF. V and J are TRBV7-2 and TRBJ2-3, with a tentative D call TRBD1 (5 bases). The CDR3 runs to 15 residues. Germline lookup yields CDR1 SGHTA and CDR2 FQGNSA. Trimming took 5 bases from V and 0 from J, leaving 12 bases between them.

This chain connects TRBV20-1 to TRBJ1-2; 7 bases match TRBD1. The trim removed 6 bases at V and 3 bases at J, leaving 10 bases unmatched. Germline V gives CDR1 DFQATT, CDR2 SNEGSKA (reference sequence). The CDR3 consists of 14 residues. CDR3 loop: CSATDRAIHYGYTF. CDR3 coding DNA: TGCAGTGCCACTGACAGGGCAATCCACTATGGCTACACCTTC.